Listed below are T cell receptor beta chains from one sample, sequenced in a study of identical twins. Each CDR3 protein gets one entry after TCRdb re-called the 5' RACE reads with MiXCR. The sample lists around 690,000 distinct CDR3 sequences, 20% to 25% occurring once. These same data were also listed under a study on T cells expressing NK-cell markers.

Sample: PBMCs. The source is a woman under 30 in good health. CDR3s include the opening cysteine and the closing phenylalanine or tryptophan. D genes are given only for firm matches. Clone size is shown for a subset of rows, as once, few, many or a class of expanded clone.

d_call	clone_size	v_call	j_call	cdr3_aa	cdr3_nt
NA	few	TRBV20-1	TRBJ2-5	CSATRPDSGTQYF	TGCAGTGCTACCCGACCCGACTCGGGGACCCAGTACTTC
TRBD1	NA	TRBV7-2	TRBJ2-1	CASSLAWDRKQFF	TGTGCCAGCAGCTTAGCCTGGGACAGAAAGCAGTTCTTC
NA	NA	TRBV7-2	TRBJ2-7	CASSLSFTDSYEQYF	TGTGCCAGCAGCTTATCATTCACAGACTCCTACGAGCAGTACTTC
TRBD2	NA	TRBV20-1	TRBJ2-1	CSAHRASGSYEQFF	TGCAGTGCCCATCGGGCTAGCGGGAGTTATGAGCAGTTCTTC
TRBD2	NA	TRBV7-2	TRBJ2-7	CASSPPGTSRTYEQYF	TGTGCCAGCAGCCCTCCCGGGACTAGCCGAACCTACGAGCAGTACTTC
NA	NA	TRBV29-1	TRBJ2-1	CSVDEPDGGGYNEQFF	TGCAGCGTTGATGAACCGGACGGGGGAGGCTACAATGAGCAGTTCTTC
TRBD2	NA	TRBV12-3/TRBV12-4	TRBJ2-7	CASSLTSGSSVEQYF	TGTGCCAGCAGTCTTACGAGCGGGAGTTCGGTGGAGCAGTACTTC
TRBD1	few	TRBV18	TRBJ2-3	CASSPVLQGASDTQYF	TGTGCCAGCTCACCAGTTTTACAGGGGGCATCAGATACGCAGTATTTT
NA	once	TRBV7-9	TRBJ2-7	CASSLPWNDEQYF	TGTGCCAGCAGCTTACCTTGGAATGACGAGCAGTACTTC
NA	many	TRBV2	TRBJ2-5	CASRGEGETQYF	TGTGCCAGCAGAGGAGAGGGGGAGACCCAGTACTTC
TRBD2	few	TRBV20-1	TRBJ2-1	CSVTSGTYNEQFF	TGCAGTGTTACAAGCGGGACCTACAATGAGCAGTTCTTC
TRBD1	NA	TRBV10-3	TRBJ1-6	CAISVDRASNSPLHF	TGTGCCATCAGTGTAGACAGGGCATCTAATTCACCCCTCCACTTT
NA	few	TRBV6-1	TRBJ2-7	CASSVHVYEQYF	TGTGCCAGCAGTGTACACGTTTACGAGCAGTACTTC
NA	NA	TRBV7-9	TRBJ2-3	CASSLGLSIKSDTQYF	TGTGCCAGCAGCTTGGGACTTTCCATAAAATCAGATACGCAGTATTTT
TRBD2	few	TRBV5-5	TRBJ2-1	CASSPRAGDYNEQFF	TGTGCCAGCAGCCCCCGGGCGGGAGACTACAATGAGCAGTTCTTC
NA	NA	TRBV20-1	TRBJ2-3	CSAALSSADTQYF	TGCAGTGCTGCCCTTTCTAGCGCTGATACGCAGTATTTT
NA	few	TRBV15	TRBJ2-7	CATSKASFYEQYF	TGTGCCACCAGCAAGGCCTCATTCTACGAGCAGTACTTC
NA	few	TRBV7-9	TRBJ2-7	CASSPRGPEQYF	TGTGCCAGCAGCCCCAGGGGCCCCGAGCAGTACTTC
TRBD2	NA	TRBV4-3	TRBJ2-1	CASSQDPGASGSLYNEQFF	TGCGCCAGCAGCCAAGATCCGGGTGCTAGCGGGAGCCTTTACAATGAGCAGTTCTTC
NA	many	TRBV10-3	TRBJ1-1	CAIRQGNTEAFF	TGTGCCATCAGACAGGGGAACACTGAAGCTTTCTTT
NA	NA	TRBV7-9	TRBJ1-1	CATGHPNTEAFF	TGTGCCACGGGACACCCGAACACTGAAGCTTTCTTT
TRBD2	NA	TRBV5-1	TRBJ2-1	CASSSTTSGRAGEQFF	TGCGCCAGCAGCTCAACGACTAGCGGGAGGGCAGGGGAGCAGTTCTTC
TRBD2	many	TRBV29-1	TRBJ2-1	CSVAEGLAGNNEQFF	TGCAGCGTTGCCGAGGGACTAGCGGGGAACAATGAGCAGTTCTTC
NA	NA	TRBV20-1	TRBJ2-3	CSARRVETADTQYF	TGCAGTGCTCGGAGGGTCGAGACAGCAGATACGCAGTATTTT
TRBD2	NA	TRBV20-1	TRBJ2-1	CSAGGVAGEGGNEQLF	TGCAGTGCGGGCGGTGTAGCGGGAGAGGGTGGCAATGAGCAGCTCTTC
NA	few	TRBV7-9	TRBJ2-5	CASSFPGEPQETQYF	TGTGCCAGCAGCTTCCCGGGAGAGCCTCAAGAGACCCAGTACTTC
TRBD2	NA	TRBV5-1	TRBJ2-7	CASSGGLAGDEQYF	TGCGCCAGCAGCGGGGGACTAGCGGGAGACGAGCAGTACTTC
NA	NA	TRBV20-1	TRBJ2-7	CSAPGQVEQYF	TGCAGTGCCCCTGGACAAGTCGAGCAGTACTTC
NA	NA	TRBV3-1	TRBJ2-3	CASGKTSRDTQYF	TGTGCCAGTGGGAAAACTAGCAGGGATACGCAGTATTTT
NA	NA	TRBV14	TRBJ2-1	CASSHPGWGSYNEQFF	TGTGCCAGCAGCCACCCAGGGTGGGGCTCCTACAATGAGCAGTTCTTC
NA	few	TRBV15	TRBJ2-7	CATSRVGSGAYEQYF	TGTGCCACCAGCAGAGTCGGTTCAGGGGCGTACGAGCAGTACTTC
TRBD2	few	TRBV20-1	TRBJ2-1	CSARESGTGYNEQFF	TGCAGTGCTAGGGAAAGCGGGACGGGCTACAATGAGCAGTTCTTC
NA	NA	TRBV7-8	TRBJ1-2	CASSLDQNYGYTF	TGTGCCAGCAGCTTAGACCAGAACTATGGCTACACCTTC
NA	NA	TRBV7-2	TRBJ1-6	CASTPPTGRNSPLHF	TGTGCCAGCACCCCACCGACTGGGAGGAATTCACCCCTCCACTTT
NA	few	TRBV9	TRBJ1-1	CASSVGTPRTEAFF	TGTGCCAGCAGCGTTGGTACCCCTCGGACTGAAGCTTTCTTT
NA	NA	TRBV12-3/TRBV12-4	TRBJ2-7	CASSPYYEQYF	TGTGCTAGCAGCCCCTATTACGAGCAGTACTTC
NA	NA	TRBV7-9	TRBJ1-1	CASSLSVRNTEAFF	TGTGCCAGCAGCTTGTCAGTACGAAACACTGAAGCTTTCTTT
NA	few	TRBV10-3	TRBJ1-1	CAIRGTENTEAFF	TGTGCCATCAGGGGGACGGAGAACACTGAAGCTTTCTTT
TRBD1	few	TRBV9	TRBJ2-7	CASSLNPGGGSYEQYF	TGTGCCAGCAGCCTGAATCCAGGGGGCGGATCCTACGAGCAGTACTTC
NA	NA	TRBV12-3/TRBV12-4	TRBJ1-5	CASSSSDQPQHF	TGTGCCAGCAGTTCAAGTGATCAGCCCCAGCATTTT
TRBD2	NA	TRBV20-1	TRBJ2-1	CSARRGPTGTSGSEQFF	TGCAGTGCTAGAAGGGGCCCGACCGGGACTAGCGGGAGCGAGCAGTTCTTC
TRBD1	many	TRBV12-3/TRBV12-4	TRBJ2-7	CASRLQGSEQYF	TGTGCCAGCAGACTACAGGGGTCCGAGCAGTACTTC
NA	many	TRBV6-4	TRBJ2-2	CASSEDNTGELFF	TGTGCCAGCAGTGAGGACAACACCGGGGAGCTGTTTTTT
NA	few	TRBV7-9	TRBJ1-6	CASSLGTYQTSPLHF	TGTGCCAGCAGCTTAGGGACCTACCAAACTTCACCCCTCCACTTT
NA	few	TRBV5-6	TRBJ1-6	CASSLWAGGLSYNSPLHF	TGTGCCAGCAGCTTGTGGGCGGGCGGCCTCTCCTATAATTCACCCCTCCACTTT
NA	NA	TRBV5-1	TRBJ2-3	CASSLSGITTDTQYF	TGCGCCAGCAGCTTATCTGGGATAACCACAGATACGCAGTATTTT
NA	few	TRBV5-4	TRBJ2-1	CASRREGGSYNEQFF	TGTGCCAGCAGAAGGGAAGGGGGCTCCTACAATGAGCAGTTCTTC
TRBD2	NA	TRBV5-1	TRBJ2-1	CASRDYGGSYNEQFF	TGCGCCAGCAGGGACTACGGGGGGTCCTACAATGAGCAGTTCTTC
NA	few	TRBV2	TRBJ1-2	CASTVRGIDYGYTF	TGTGCCAGCACCGTGCGGGGTATCGACTATGGCTACACCTTC
NA	few	TRBV5-5	TRBJ1-1	CASIGSRAFF	TGTGCCAGCATCGGAAGTAGGGCTTTCTTT
NA	NA	TRBV7-9	TRBJ1-1	CALNGGMNTEAFF	TGTGCCCTAAACGGGGGCATGAACACTGAAGCTTTCTTT
NA	few	TRBV9	TRBJ1-2	CASSVAKDNANYGYTF	TGTGCCAGCAGCGTGGCGAAGGACAACGCTAACTATGGCTACACCTTC
TRBD2	NA	TRBV9	TRBJ2-3	CASSVSGGASDTQYF	TGTGCCAGCAGCGTAAGCGGGGGGGCCTCAGATACGCAGTATTTT
NA	many	TRBV6-5	TRBJ1-1	CASSYGGMNTEAFF	TGTGCCAGCAGTTATGGGGGGATGAACACTGAAGCTTTCTTT
NA	NA	TRBV29-1	TRBJ2-1	CSGGVFYNEQFF	TGCAGCGGGGGGGTCTTTTACAATGAGCAGTTCTTC
TRBD1	NA	TRBV6-1	TRBJ2-7	CASSDRGGSRAYEQYF	TGTGCCAGCTCAGACAGGGGAGGTAGCAGGGCCTACGAGCAGTACTTC
TRBD2	NA	TRBV6-5	TRBJ2-2	CASSYSPGRTGELFF	TGTGCCAGCAGTTACTCCCCCGGGAGGACCGGGGAGCTGTTTTTT